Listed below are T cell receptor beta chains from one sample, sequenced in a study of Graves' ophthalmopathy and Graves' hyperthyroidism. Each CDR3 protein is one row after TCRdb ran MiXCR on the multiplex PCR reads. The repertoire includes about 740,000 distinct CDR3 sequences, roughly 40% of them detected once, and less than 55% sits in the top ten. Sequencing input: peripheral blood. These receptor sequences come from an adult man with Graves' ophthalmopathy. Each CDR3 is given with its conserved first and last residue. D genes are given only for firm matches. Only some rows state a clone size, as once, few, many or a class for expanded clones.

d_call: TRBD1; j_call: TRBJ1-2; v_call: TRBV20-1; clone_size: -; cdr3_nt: TGCAGTAATGAGGACAGGGGTAATGGAGGCTACACCTTC; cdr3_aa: CSNEDRGNGGYTF
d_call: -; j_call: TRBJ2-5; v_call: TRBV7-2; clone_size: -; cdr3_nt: TGTGCCAGCAGCTTAGCGGGCCGTTTCTGGGGCGGGACCCAAGAGACCCAGTACTTC; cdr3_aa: CASSLAGRFWGGTQETQYF
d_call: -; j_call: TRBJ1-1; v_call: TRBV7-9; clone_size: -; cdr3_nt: TGTGCCAGCAGCTCCCGGACATCGCGCGCGGAAGCTTTCTTT; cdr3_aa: CASSSRTSRAEAFF
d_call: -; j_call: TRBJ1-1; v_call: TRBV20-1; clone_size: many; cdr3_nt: TGCAGTGCTAGTCGTAGGGACACTGAAGCCTTCTTT; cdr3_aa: CSASRRDTEAFF
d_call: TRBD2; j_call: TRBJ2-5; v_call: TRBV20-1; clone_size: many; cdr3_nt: TGCAGTGCAGCAGTGACTAGCGGGGCGTCACTTGTGACCCAGTACTTC; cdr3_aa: CSAAVTSGASLVTQYF
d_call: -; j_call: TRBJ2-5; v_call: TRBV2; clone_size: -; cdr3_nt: TGTGCCAGCAGAATAGGACGGGGAGGAGAGACCCAGTACTTC; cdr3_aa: CASRIGRGGETQYF
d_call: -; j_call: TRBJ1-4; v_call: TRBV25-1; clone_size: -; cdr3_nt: TGTGCCAGCAGTTTATGGCCGGGGGACGGAATACGGGAAAAACTGTTTTTT; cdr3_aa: CASSLWPGDGIREKLFF
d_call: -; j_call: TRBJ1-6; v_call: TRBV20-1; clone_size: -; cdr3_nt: TGCAGTGCTAGCCCAATGCCGGACAGAGACTATAATTCACCCCTCCACTTT; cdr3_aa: CSASPMPDRDYNSPLHF
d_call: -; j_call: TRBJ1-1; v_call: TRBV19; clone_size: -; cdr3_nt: TGTGCCAGTAGTATAGAGGGGCAGGGCGAAGCTTTCTTT; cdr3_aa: CASSIEGQGEAFF
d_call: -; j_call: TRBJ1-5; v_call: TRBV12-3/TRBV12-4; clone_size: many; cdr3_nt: TGTGCCAGCAGTTTCTTCGATCAGCCCCAGCATTTT; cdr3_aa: CASSFFDQPQHF
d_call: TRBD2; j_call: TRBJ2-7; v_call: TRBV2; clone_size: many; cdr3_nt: TGTGCCAGCAGGCGGGGGTCCTACGAGCAGTACTTC; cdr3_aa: CASRRGSYEQYF
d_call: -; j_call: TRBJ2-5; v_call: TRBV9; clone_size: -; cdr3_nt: TGTGCCCGCAGCCCTGAGGGGGGACAGCAAGAGACCCAGTACTTC; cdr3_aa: CARSPEGGQQETQYF
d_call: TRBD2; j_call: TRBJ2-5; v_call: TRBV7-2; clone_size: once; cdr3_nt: TGTGCCAGCAGTACGACTAGCGGGGGGGTAGAGACCCAGTACTTC; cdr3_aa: CASSTTSGGVETQYF
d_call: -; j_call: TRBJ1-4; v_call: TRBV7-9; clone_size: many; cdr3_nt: TGTGCCAGCAGCTCCAGAAGAGCGCATGATGAAAAACTGTTTTTT; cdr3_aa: CASSSRRAHDEKLFF
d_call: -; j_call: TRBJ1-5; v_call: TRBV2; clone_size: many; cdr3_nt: TGTGCCAGCACATTCAGGGGAAGCAATCAGCCCCAGCATTTT; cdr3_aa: CASTFRGSNQPQHF
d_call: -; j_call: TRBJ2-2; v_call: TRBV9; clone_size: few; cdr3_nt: TGTGCCAGCAGCTGGGGTTCCGGGGAGCTGTTTTTT; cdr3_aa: CASSWGSGELFF
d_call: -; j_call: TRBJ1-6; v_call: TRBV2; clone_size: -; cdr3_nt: TGTGCCAGCCACGGGGCGAGGTCACCCCTCCACTTT; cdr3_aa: CASHGARSPLHF
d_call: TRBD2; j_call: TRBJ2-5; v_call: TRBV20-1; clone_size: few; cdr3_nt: TGCAGTGCTAGAGCCGCCTCTAGCGGGGGACACCAAGAGACCCAGTACTTC; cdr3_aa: CSARAASSGGHQETQYF
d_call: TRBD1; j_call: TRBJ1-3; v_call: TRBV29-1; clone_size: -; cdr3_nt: TGCAGCGTTGGACAGGGGGCATATGGCTACACCATATATTTT; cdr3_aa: CSVGQGAYGYTIYF
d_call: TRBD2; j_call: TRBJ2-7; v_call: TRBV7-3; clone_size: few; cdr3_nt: TGTGCCAGCAGCTTAACTTCGGGAGGAATCTACGAGCAGTACTTC; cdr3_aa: CASSLTSGGIYEQYF
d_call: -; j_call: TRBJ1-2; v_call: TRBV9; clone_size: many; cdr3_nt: TGTGCCAGCAGCGTAGATGCAGGACGGACTAACTATGGCTACACCTTC; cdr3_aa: CASSVDAGRTNYGYTF
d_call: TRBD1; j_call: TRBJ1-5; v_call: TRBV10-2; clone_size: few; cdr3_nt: TGTGCCAGCAGTTACAAACAGGGGGATAGCAATCAGCCCCAGCATTTT; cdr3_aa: CASSYKQGDSNQPQHF
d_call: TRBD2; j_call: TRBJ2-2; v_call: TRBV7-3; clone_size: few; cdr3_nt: TGTGCCAGCAGCTTACGTGGTAGCGGGGGGCCCGGGGAGCTGTTTTTT; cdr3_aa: CASSLRGSGGPGELFF
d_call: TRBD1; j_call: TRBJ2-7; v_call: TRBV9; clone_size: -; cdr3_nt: TGTGCCAGCAGCGGCCAGACAGGGGTCGGCGAGCAGTACTTC; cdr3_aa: CASSGQTGVGEQYF
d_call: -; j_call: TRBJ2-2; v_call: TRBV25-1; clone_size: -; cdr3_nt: TGTGCCATCCAGATGAACGGGGAGCTGTTTTTT; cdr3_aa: CAIQMNGELFF
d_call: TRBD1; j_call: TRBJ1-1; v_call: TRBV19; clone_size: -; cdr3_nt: TGTGCCAGTAAAGAATCCGGACAGGGGAACACTGAAGCTTTCTTT; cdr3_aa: CASKESGQGNTEAFF
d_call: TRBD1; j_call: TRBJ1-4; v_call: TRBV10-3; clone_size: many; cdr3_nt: TGTGCCACCACAGACAGGGGCGATGAAAAACTGTTTTTT; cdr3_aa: CATTDRGDEKLFF
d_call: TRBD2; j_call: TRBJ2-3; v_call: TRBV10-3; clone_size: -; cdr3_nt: TGTGCCATCAGTGAGTCGAAAGGGACTAGCGGGAGACATACGCAGTATTTT; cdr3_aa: CAISESKGTSGRHTQYF